A selection of T cell receptor beta chains follows, all from one sample in a study of T cells in Graves' hyperthyroidism and ophthalmopathy. TCRdb analysed the multiplex PCR reads with MiXCR anew, one entry per CDR3 protein. The sample lists hundreds of thousands of distinct CDR3 sequences; around 42% were seen once. Sequencing input: peripheral blood or thyroid tissue (not recorded which). These receptors were obtained from a woman aged 18 to 35 with Graves' hyperthyroidism. Both conserved end residues are part of each CDR3. A D gene is named only where the DNA matches it firmly. Not all rows give a size; the values are once, few, many and, for expanded clones, a class.

cdr3_aa	cdr3_nt	clone_size	d_call	v_call	j_call
CASSAWDREQYF	TGTGCCAGCAGCGCCTGGGACAGGGAGCAGTACTTC	.	TRBD1	TRBV7-8	TRBJ2-7
CASSIDPRYSYEQYF	TGTGCCAGTAGTATAGATCCCCGGTACTCCTACGAGCAGTACTTC	.	.	TRBV19	TRBJ2-7
CAISEGGDTQYF	TGTGCCATCAGTGAGGGGGGAGATACGCAGTATTTT	few	.	TRBV10-3	TRBJ2-3
CASSLSGGAPGWETQYF	TGCGCCAGCAGCTTGTCCGGGGGAGCGCCAGGATGGGAGACCCAGTACTTC	.	.	TRBV5-1	TRBJ2-5
CASSPYFEETQYF	TGTGCCAGCAGCCCCTATTTCGAGGAGACCCAGTACTTC	many	.	TRBV5-6	TRBJ2-5
CASSSLGATTEAFF	TGTGCCAGCAGCTCCCTGGGCGCTACCACTGAAGCTTTCTTT	once	.	TRBV7-2	TRBJ1-1
CATSGVGDEAFF	TGTGCCACCAGTGGGGTAGGGGATGAAGCTTTCTTT	.	.	TRBV24-1	TRBJ1-1
CASSKQATGELFF	TGTGCCAGCAGCAAACAGGCCACCGGGGAGCTGTTTTTT	many	.	TRBV2	TRBJ2-2
CASSLEAGSGEKLFF	TGTGCCAGCAGCTTGGAGGCTGGATCGGGTGAAAAACTGTTTTTT	.	.	TRBV7-3	TRBJ1-4
CAISEPTHGRETQYF	TGTGCCATCAGTGAGCCGACTCACGGCAGGGAGACCCAGTACTTC	.	.	TRBV10-3	TRBJ2-5
CAISESSLVGQGPYEQYF	TGTGCCATCAGTGAGTCCAGCTTGGTAGGCCAGGGGCCCTACGAGCAGTACTTC	.	.	TRBV10-3	TRBJ2-7
CSARLGGGANTGELFF	TGCAGTGCGAGGTTGGGGGGCGGAGCGAACACCGGGGAGCTGTTTTTT	.	.	TRBV20-1	TRBJ2-2
CASSTLDRGQGQPQHF	TGTGCCAGTAGTACGTTGGACAGGGGGCAGGGCCAGCCCCAGCATTTT	many	TRBD1	TRBV19	TRBJ1-5
CSARPELANTGELFF	TGCAGTGCTAGACCGGAACTAGCGAACACCGGGGAGCTGTTTTTT	few	.	TRBV20-1	TRBJ2-2
CASSSRQTDTQYF	TGTGCCAGCAGCTCCCGACAAACAGATACGCAGTATTTT	.	.	TRBV7-1	TRBJ2-3
CSARGGQINYGYTF	TGCAGTGCTAGAGGGGGACAGATCAACTATGGCTACACCTTC	few	TRBD1	TRBV20-1	TRBJ1-2
CASKGERAFF	TGTGCAAGCAAGGGCGAGAGGGCTTTCTTT	.	.	TRBV7-2	TRBJ1-1
CASSNGSSSREQYF	TGCGCCAGCAGCAACGGGTCTTCGTCTCGCGAGCAGTACTTC	.	.	TRBV5-1	TRBJ2-7
CATSDRTSGYEQYF	TGTGCCACCAGTGATCGGACTAGCGGGTACGAGCAGTACTTC	.	TRBD2	TRBV24-1	TRBJ2-7
CASSEVSQRNQPQHF	TGTGCCAGCAGTGAAGTCTCACAACGCAATCAGCCCCAGCATTTT	.	.	TRBV2	TRBJ1-5
CASSSHRGQGYGYTF	TGTGCCAGCAGTTCTCACCGCGGACAGGGCTATGGCTACACCTTC	few	TRBD1	TRBV2	TRBJ1-2
CSVAGDSGGETQYF	TGCAGCGTAGCTGGGGACAGCGGGGGAGAGACCCAGTACTTC	.	.	TRBV29-1	TRBJ2-5
CASSEHRYSGANVLTF	TGTGCCAGCAGTGAACATCGTTACTCTGGGGCCAACGTCCTGACTTTC	.	.	TRBV10-3	TRBJ2-6